This record concerns one TCR beta chain sequence. Profiling relied on immunoSEQ multiplex PCR, and the TCRdb table lists in-frame clones only, not all of them. This sample has 100,000 to 150,000 clones, with about 90% found just once. This sample is drawn from a study of control samples from healthy donors and cancer patients. The CDR3 extends over 15 amino acids. Per the germline V gene, CDR1 is LNHDA and CDR2 is SQIVND (reference sequence). Losses at the gene ends were 5 bases for V and 3 bases for J; bases not matched to a gene: 6. The J gene is TRBJ1-5, the V gene TRBV19; TRBD1 matches at 8 bases. Sequences were obtained from blood. The sequence was collected from a man aged 18-30 years in good health. The CDR3 reads CASSHGTGYNQPQHF. In nucleotides, the CDR3 is TGTGCCAGTAGTCATGGGACAGGTTACAATCAGCCCCAGCATTTT.